A selection of T cell receptor beta chains follows, all from one sample in a study of T cells in Graves' hyperthyroidism and ophthalmopathy. Via MiXCR, TCRdb re-called the multiplex PCR reads, giving one row per CDR3 protein. This table has about 300,000 distinct CDR3 sequences, less than 20% appearing once. The sample taken for sequencing was blood. These receptors were collected from a man aged 50 to 60 with Graves' ophthalmopathy. Both conserved end residues are part of each CDR3. The D gene is left open where the match is weak. Clone size, where shown, is once, few, many, or a class for clones that have expanded.

CDR3 length	D gene	clone size	V gene	J gene	CDR3 protein	CDR3 DNA
14	TRBD2	-	TRBV10-3	TRBJ2-5	CATGTSGTQETQYF	TGTGCCACCGGGACTAGCGGGACACAAGAGACCCAGTACTTC
17	TRBD2	many	TRBV5-1	TRBJ2-3	CASSLPGLAGARDTQYF	TGCGCCAGCAGCCTACCGGGACTAGCGGGAGCAAGAGATACGCAGTATTTT
14	-	few	TRBV10-2	TRBJ2-5	CASSEIGYQETQYF	TGCGCCAGCAGTGAAATAGGGTACCAAGAGACCCAGTACTTC
16	TRBD2	many	TRBV5-1	TRBJ2-3	CASSLGLAERGDTQYF	TGCGCCAGCAGCTTGGGACTAGCGGAGAGGGGAGATACGCAGTATTTT
14	TRBD1	many	TRBV5-1	TRBJ2-7	CASSFRDRNYEQYF	TGCGCCAGCAGCTTCCGGGACAGGAACTACGAGCAGTACTTC
12	-	many	TRBV28	TRBJ1-2	CASSFVVGGYTF	TGTGCCAGCAGTTTCGTTGTCGGCGGCTACACCTTC
14	TRBD1	many	TRBV11-2	TRBJ2-1	CASSLEPGQGISFF	TGTGCCAGCAGCTTAGAGCCGGGACAGGGGATATCGTTCTTC
15	TRBD2	-	TRBV7-2	TRBJ2-7	CASSFTLAGDHEQYF	TGTGCCAGCAGCTTTACACTAGCGGGAGATCACGAGCAGTACTTC
15	-	few	TRBV7-9	TRBJ2-5	CASSLAPGPRETQYF	TGTGCCAGCAGCTTAGCGCCGGGGCCACGGGAGACCCAGTACTTC
17	-	few	TRBV14	TRBJ2-2	CASSQDYHHGLTGELFF	TGTGCCAGCAGCCAAGACTACCACCACGGACTAACCGGGGAGCTGTTTTTT
16	TRBD1	few	TRBV27	TRBJ2-1	CASSFFGTGSFNEQFF	TGTGCCAGCTCCTTTTTCGGGACAGGGAGTTTCAATGAGCAGTTCTTC
14	TRBD1	many	TRBV28	TRBJ2-3	CAIGGPQRRDTQYF	TGTGCCATAGGGGGCCCACAAAGAAGGGATACGCAGTATTTT
16	-	-	TRBV6-1	TRBJ1-3	CASRGSTVHSGNTIYF	TGTGCCAGCAGAGGTTCGACAGTTCACTCTGGAAACACCATATATTTT
20	TRBD2	-	TRBV27	TRBJ2-1	CASSLRAPGLAGGLTNEQFF	TGTGCCAGCAGTTTAAGGGCCCCGGGACTAGCGGGAGGGTTAACCAATGAGCAGTTCTTC
17	-	many	TRBV6-5	TRBJ1-6	CASSYSRGRGGNSPLHF	TGTGCCAGCAGTTACTCGAGGGGGAGGGGGGGTAATTCACCCCTCCACTTT
15	TRBD1	many	TRBV5-1	TRBJ1-1	CASSLDRGTNTEAFF	TGCGCCAGCAGCCTGGACAGGGGGACGAACACTGAAGCTTTCTTT
13	-	many	TRBV7-9	TRBJ1-5	CASSRGINQPQHF	TGTGCCAGCAGCAGGGGGATCAATCAGCCCCAGCATTTT